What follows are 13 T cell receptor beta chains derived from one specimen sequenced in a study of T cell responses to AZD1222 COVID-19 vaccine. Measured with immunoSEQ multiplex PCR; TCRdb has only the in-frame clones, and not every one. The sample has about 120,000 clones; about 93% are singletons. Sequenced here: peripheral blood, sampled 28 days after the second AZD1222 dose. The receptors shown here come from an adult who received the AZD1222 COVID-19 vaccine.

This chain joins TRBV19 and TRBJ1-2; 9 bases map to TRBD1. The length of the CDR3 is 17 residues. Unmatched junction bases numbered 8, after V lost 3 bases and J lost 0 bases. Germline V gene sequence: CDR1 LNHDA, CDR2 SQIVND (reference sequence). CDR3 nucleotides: TGTGCCAGTAGTATCGGGACAGGGACTGGAGCTAACTATGGCTACACCTTC. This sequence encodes CASSIGTGTGANYGYTF. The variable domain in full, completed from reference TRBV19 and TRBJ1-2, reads DGGITQSPKYLFRKEGQNVTLSCEQNLNHDAMYWYRQDPGQGLRLIYYSQIVNDFQKGDIAEGYSVSREKKESFPLTVTSAQKNPTAFYLCASSIGTGTGANYGYTFGSGTRLTVV.

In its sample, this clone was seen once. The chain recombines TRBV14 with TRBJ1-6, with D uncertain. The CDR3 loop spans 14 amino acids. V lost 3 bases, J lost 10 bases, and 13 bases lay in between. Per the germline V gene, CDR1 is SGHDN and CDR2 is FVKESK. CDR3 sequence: CASSHDGAGSPLHF. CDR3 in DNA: TGTGCCAGCAGCCACGACGGTGCTGGATCACCCCTCCACTTT.

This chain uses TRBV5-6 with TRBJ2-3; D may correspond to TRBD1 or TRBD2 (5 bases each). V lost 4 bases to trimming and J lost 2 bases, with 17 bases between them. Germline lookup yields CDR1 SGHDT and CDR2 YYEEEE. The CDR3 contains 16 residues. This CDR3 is CASSPAPGQITDTQYF. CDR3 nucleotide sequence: TGTGCCAGCAGCCCCGCCCCGGGGCAGATCACAGATACGCAGTATTTT.

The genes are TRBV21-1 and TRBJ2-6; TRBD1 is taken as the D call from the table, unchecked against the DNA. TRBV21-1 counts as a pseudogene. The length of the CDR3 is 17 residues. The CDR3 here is CASSKEARGPGANVLTF. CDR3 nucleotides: TGTGCCAGCAGCAAAGAGGCCCGTGGGCCTGGGGCCAACGTCCTGACTTTC.

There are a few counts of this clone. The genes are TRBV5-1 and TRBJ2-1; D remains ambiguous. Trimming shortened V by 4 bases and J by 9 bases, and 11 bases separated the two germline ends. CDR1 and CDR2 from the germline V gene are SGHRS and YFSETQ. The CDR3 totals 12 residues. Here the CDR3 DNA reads TGCGCCAGCAGCCCAGGCGGTCCTGAGCAGTTCTTC. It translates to CASSPGGPEQFF.

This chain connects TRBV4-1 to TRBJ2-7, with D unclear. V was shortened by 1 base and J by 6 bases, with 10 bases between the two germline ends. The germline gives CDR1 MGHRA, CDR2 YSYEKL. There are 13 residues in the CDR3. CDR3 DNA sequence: TGCGCCAGCAGCCAAGGGCAGGCCGGCGAGCAGTACTTC. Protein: CASSQGQAGEQYF.

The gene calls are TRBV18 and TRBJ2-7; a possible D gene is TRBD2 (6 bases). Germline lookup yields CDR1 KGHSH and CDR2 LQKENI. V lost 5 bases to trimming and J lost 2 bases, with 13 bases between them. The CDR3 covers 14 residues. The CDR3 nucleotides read TGTGCCAGCTCATCGGGACTCGCCACCTACGAGCAGTACTTC. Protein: CASSSGLATYEQYF.

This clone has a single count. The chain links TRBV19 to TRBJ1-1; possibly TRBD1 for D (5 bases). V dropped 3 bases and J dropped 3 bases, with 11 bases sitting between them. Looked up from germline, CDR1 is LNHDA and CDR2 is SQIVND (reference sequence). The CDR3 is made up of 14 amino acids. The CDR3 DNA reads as TGTGCCAGTAGTATGACACAGGCATACACTGAAGCTTTCTTT. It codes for CASSMTQAYTEAFF.

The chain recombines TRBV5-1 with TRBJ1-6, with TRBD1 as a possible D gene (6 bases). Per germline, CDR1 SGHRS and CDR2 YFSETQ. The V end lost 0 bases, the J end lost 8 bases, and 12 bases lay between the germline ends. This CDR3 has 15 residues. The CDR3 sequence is CASSLARGSDSPLHF. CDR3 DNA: TGCGCCAGCAGCTTGGCCAGGGGAAGTGATTCACCCCTCCACTTT.

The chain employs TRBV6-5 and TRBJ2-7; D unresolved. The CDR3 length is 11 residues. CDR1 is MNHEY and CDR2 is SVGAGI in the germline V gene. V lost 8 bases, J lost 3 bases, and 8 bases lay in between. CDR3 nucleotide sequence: TGTGCCAGCGGATCTGTCTACGAGCAGTACTTC. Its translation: CASGSVYEQYF.

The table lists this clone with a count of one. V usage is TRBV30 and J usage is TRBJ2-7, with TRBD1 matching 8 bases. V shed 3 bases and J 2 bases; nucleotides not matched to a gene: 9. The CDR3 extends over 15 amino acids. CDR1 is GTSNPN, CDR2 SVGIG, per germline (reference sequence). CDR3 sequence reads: CAWRKGAGGTYEQYF. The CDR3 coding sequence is TGTGCCTGGAGGAAAGGGGCAGGGGGCACCTACGAGCAGTACTTC.

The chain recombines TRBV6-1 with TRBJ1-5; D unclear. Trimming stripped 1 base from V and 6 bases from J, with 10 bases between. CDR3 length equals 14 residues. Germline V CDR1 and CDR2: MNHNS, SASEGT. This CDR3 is CASSEVWGAQPQHF. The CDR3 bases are TGTGCCAGCAGTGAAGTTTGGGGTGCTCAGCCCCAGCATTTT.

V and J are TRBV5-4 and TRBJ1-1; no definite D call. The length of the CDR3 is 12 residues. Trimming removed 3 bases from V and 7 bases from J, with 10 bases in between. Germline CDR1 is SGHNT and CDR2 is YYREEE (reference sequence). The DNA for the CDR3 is TGTGCCAGCAGCTCGTGGGTAGGTGAAGCTTTCTTT. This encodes CASSSWVGEAFF.